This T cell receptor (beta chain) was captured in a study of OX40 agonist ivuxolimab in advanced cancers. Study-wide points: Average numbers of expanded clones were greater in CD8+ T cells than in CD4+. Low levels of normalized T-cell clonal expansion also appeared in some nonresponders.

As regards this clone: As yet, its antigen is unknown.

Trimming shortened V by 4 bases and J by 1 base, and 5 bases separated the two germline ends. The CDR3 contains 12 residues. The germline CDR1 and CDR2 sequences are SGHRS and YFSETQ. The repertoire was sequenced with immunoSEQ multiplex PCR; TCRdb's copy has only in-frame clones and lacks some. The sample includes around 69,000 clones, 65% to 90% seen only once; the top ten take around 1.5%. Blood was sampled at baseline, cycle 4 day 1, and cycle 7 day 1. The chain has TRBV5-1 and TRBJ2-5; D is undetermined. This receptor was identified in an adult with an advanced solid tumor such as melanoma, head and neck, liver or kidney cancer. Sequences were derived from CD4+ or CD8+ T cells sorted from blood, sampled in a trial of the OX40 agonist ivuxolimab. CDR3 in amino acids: CASSRSQETQYF. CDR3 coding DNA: TGCGCCAGCAGCCGGTCCCAAGAGACCCAGTACTTC.